This TCR beta chain was retrieved from a study of T cell changes during pregnancy in multiple sclerosis. V gave up 5 bases and J gave up 8 bases; unmatched junction bases: 8. The CDR3 sequence is 15 residues long. Per germline, CDR1 LGHNT and CDR2 FRNRAP. Libraries were prepared by immunoSEQ multiplex PCR; TCRdb keeps only in-frame clonotypes and omits some of them. Of about 38,000 clones detected, 92% appear once; the ten largest clones hold about 6.1%. This sequence was found in a female donor with multiple sclerosis, enrolled in a pregnancy study. Sequences were derived from CD8+ T cells from peripheral blood mononuclear cells, sampled in the third trimester of pregnancy. This chain connects TRBV12-5 to TRBJ2-1; 11 bases line up with TRBD2. CDR3 coding DNA: TGTGCTAGTGGTCAAGGGACTAGCGGCTGGGATGAGCAGTTCTTC. Its translation: CASGQGTSGWDEQFF.